Listed below are T cell receptor gamma chains from one sample, sequenced in a study of Vδ1+ human thymocytes. TCRdb fed the multiplex PCR reads into CATT to redo clone calling. The sample includes approximately 40,000 gamma-chain clones, around 20% seen only once; the top ten take 1.9%. Sequences were obtained from Vdelta1+ gamma-delta thymocytes from the thymus. The source is a girl under three years old who had congenital heart surgery. The CDR3 runs from the conserved cysteine through the conserved F or W. Each record gives: clone size, J gene, V gene, CDR3 DNA, CDR3 protein. Not all rows give a size; the values are once, few, many and, for expanded clones, a class.

size: -; J: TRGJ1/TRGJ2; V: TRGV5; DNA: TGTGCCACCTGGGACAGGCTAACCCCGAATTATTATAAGAAACTCTTT; CDR3: CATWDRLTPNYYKKLF
size: -; J: TRGJP; V: TRGV9; DNA: TGTGCCTTGTGGGGGGGTTTAGAGTTGGGCAAAAAAATCAAGGTATTT; CDR3: CALWGGLELGKKIKVF
size: -; J: TRGJ1/TRGJ2; V: TRGV9; DNA: TGTGCCTTGTGGGAGGTGCATGTAGGGTATTATAAGAAACTCTTT; CDR3: CALWEVHVGYYKKLF
size: -; J: TRGJ1/TRGJ2; V: TRGV9; DNA: TGTGCTTTGTGGGAGGCGCAGGTCTGTTATAAGAAACTCTTT; CDR3: CALWEAQVCYKKLF
size: few; J: TRGJ1/TRGJ2; V: TRGV2; DNA: TGTGCCACCTGGGACGGGCCGGGTAGAGATTATAAGAAACTCTTT; CDR3: CATWDGPGRDYKKLF
size: -; J: TRGJ1/TRGJ2; V: TRGV3; DNA: TGTGCCACCTGGGACACGCCCTCGGTTTATTATAAGAAACTCTTT; CDR3: CATWDTPSVYYKKLF
size: -; J: TRGJ1/TRGJ2; V: TRGV2; DNA: TGCGCCACCTGGGACGGGCTCGATGATTATTATAAGAAACTCTTT; CDR3: CATWDGLDDYYKKLF
size: -; J: TRGJ1/TRGJ2; V: TRGV5; DNA: TGTGCCACCTGGGACCCCTATAAGAAACTCTTT; CDR3: CATWDPYKKLF
size: -; J: TRGJ1/TRGJ2; V: TRGV2; DNA: TGTGCCACCTGGGATGGGCCGTATTTTCTTTTTCCCGATTTCCTAGGTCAGCCTCCCCATTATAAGAAACTCTTT; CDR3: CATWDGPYFLFPDFLGQPPHYKKLF
size: few; J: TRGJ1/TRGJ2; V: TRGV2; DNA: TGTGCCACCTGGGACGCCGGGAAGAAACTCTTT; CDR3: CATWDAGKKLF
size: few; J: TRGJ1/TRGJ2; V: TRGV2; DNA: TGTGCCACCTGGGTCGCTAATAAGAAACTCTTT; CDR3: CATWVANKKLF
size: many; J: TRGJ1/TRGJ2; V: TRGV9; DNA: TGTGCCTTGTGGGAGGGGAAGAAACTCTTT; CDR3: CALWEGKKLF
size: -; J: TRGJ1/TRGJ2; V: TRGV8; DNA: TGTGCCACCTGGGGGGAGAATTATTATAAGAAACTCTTT; CDR3: CATWGENYYKKLF
size: few; J: TRGJ1/TRGJ2; V: TRGV8; DNA: TGTGCCACCTGGGATAGGCATGGTTATAAGAAACTCTTT; CDR3: CATWDRHGYKKLF
size: many; J: TRGJ1/TRGJ2; V: TRGV8; DNA: TGTGCCACCTGGGATTTGAATTATTATAAGAAACTCTTT; CDR3: CATWDLNYYKKLF
size: medium-sized; J: TRGJ1/TRGJ2; V: TRGV3; DNA: TGTGCCACCTGGTATTATAAGAAACTCTTT; CDR3: CATWYYKKLF
size: few; J: TRGJP2; V: TRGV2; DNA: TGTGCCACCTGGGACAGGCGCTGCTTTAGTAGTGATTGGATCAAGACGTTT; CDR3: CATWDRRCFSSDWIKTF
size: few; J: TRGJ1/TRGJ2; V: TRGV4; DNA: TGTGCCACCTGGGATGGGCTTCATTATAAGAAACTCTTT; CDR3: CATWDGLHYKKLF
size: few; J: TRGJ1/TRGJ2; V: TRGV3; DNA: TGTGCCACCTGGGACAGGCCCGGTTATTATAAGAAACTCTTT; CDR3: CATWDRPGYYKKLF
size: -; J: TRGJP2; V: TRGV2; DNA: TGTGCCACCTGGGACGTTCATAGTAGTGATTGGATCAAGACGTTT; CDR3: CATWDVHSSDWIKTF
size: -; J: TRGJ1/TRGJ2; V: TRGV9; DNA: TGTGCCTTGTGGGAGGTGCACGCCCAGAATTATTATAAGAAACTCTTT; CDR3: CALWEVHAQNYYKKLF
size: -; J: TRGJ1/TRGJ2; V: TRGV3; DNA: TGTGCCACCTGGGACAGGCGACCCGACGGCTATAAGAAACTCTTT; CDR3: CATWDRRPDGYKKLF
size: -; J: TRGJP2; V: TRGV9; DNA: TGTGCCTTGTGGGAGGCCCGGCGTGAGACGTTT; CDR3: CALWEARRETF
size: -; J: TRGJ1/TRGJ2; V: TRGV4; DNA: TGTGCCACCTGGGATGGGCCCAAGTATAAGAAACTCTTT; CDR3: CATWDGPKYKKLF
size: few; J: TRGJ1/TRGJ2; V: TRGV8; DNA: TGTGCCACCTGGGTTGGGAGGAAACTCTTT; CDR3: CATWVGRKLF
size: -; J: TRGJ1/TRGJ2; V: TRGV8; DNA: TGTGCCACCTGGGATGTCTTGAATTATTATAAGAAACTCTTT; CDR3: CATWDVLNYYKKLF
size: few; J: TRGJ1/TRGJ2; V: TRGV9; DNA: TGTGCCTTGTGGGAAGAGCCCTATTATAAGAAACTCTTT; CDR3: CALWEEPYYKKLF
size: -; J: TRGJP2; V: TRGV2; DNA: TGTGCCACCTGGGACGTTAGTAGTGATTGGATCAAGACGTTT; CDR3: CATWDVSSDWIKTF
size: -; J: TRGJ1/TRGJ2; V: TRGV4; DNA: TGTGCCACCTGGGATTCTAAACTCTTT; CDR3: CATWDSKLF
size: -; J: TRGJ1/TRGJ2; V: TRGV5; DNA: TGTGCCACCTGGGACAGGGGTCCCTTTTCGAATTATTATAAGAAACTCTTT; CDR3: CATWDRGPFSNYYKKLF
size: -; J: TRGJP2; V: TRGV4; DNA: TGTGCCACCTGGGACAGGCGCTGGGGGGGATGGATCAAGACGTTT; CDR3: CATWDRRWGGWIKTF
size: -; J: TRGJ1/TRGJ2; V: TRGV2; DNA: TGTGCCACCTGGGACGGGCCATTCGACCCGGGTTATTATAAGAAACTCTTT; CDR3: CATWDGPFDPGYYKKLF
size: few; J: TRGJ1/TRGJ2; V: TRGV4; DNA: TGTGCCACCTGGGATAACTTTATTGAGAAACTCTTT; CDR3: CATWDNFIEKLF
size: -; J: TRGJ1/TRGJ2; V: TRGV3; DNA: TGTGCCACCTGGGCGCCCAGAGAGGATTATAAGAAACTCTTT; CDR3: CATWAPREDYKKLF
size: few; J: TRGJ1/TRGJ2; V: TRGV3; DNA: TGTGCCACCTGGGTAGGTTATTATAAGAAACTCTTT; CDR3: CATWVGYYKKLF
size: -; J: TRGJP1; V: TRGV9; DNA: TGTGCCTTGTGGGAGGTGATCGGGTTCAAGATATTT; CDR3: CALWEVIGFKIF
size: -; J: TRGJ1/TRGJ2; V: TRGV2; DNA: TGTGCCACCTGGGACGGGCCCCAGATAGTTTATAAGAAACTCTTT; CDR3: CATWDGPQIVYKKLF
size: -; J: TRGJ1/TRGJ2; V: TRGV8; DNA: TGTGCCACCTGGGATCGTCTTTATTATAAGAAACTCTTT; CDR3: CATWDRLYYKKLF
size: few; J: TRGJP2; V: TRGV3; DNA: TGTGCCACCTGGGTCCGTGATTGGATCAAGACGTTT; CDR3: CATWVRDWIKTF
size: -; J: TRGJ1/TRGJ2; V: TRGV9; DNA: TGTGCCTTGTGGGAGGCCCCCACCGGAAGGTATAAGAAACTCTTT; CDR3: CALWEAPTGRYKKLF
size: -; J: TRGJ1/TRGJ2; V: TRGV4; DNA: TGTGCCACCTGGGATCGGAGTTATAAGAAACTCTTT; CDR3: CATWDRSYKKLF
size: -; J: TRGJ1/TRGJ2; V: TRGV4; DNA: TGTGCCACCTGGGATCGGAATTATAAGAAACTCTTT; CDR3: CATWDRNYKKLF
size: -; J: TRGJP; V: TRGV8; DNA: TGTGCCACCTGGGATAGGGGGGAGTTGGGCAAAAAAATCAAGGTATTT; CDR3: CATWDRGELGKKIKVF
size: -; J: TRGJ1/TRGJ2; V: TRGV8; DNA: TGTGCCACCTGGTCCCCTTCTGGGGACGAGAAACTCTTT; CDR3: CATWSPSGDEKLF
size: few; J: TRGJ1/TRGJ2; V: TRGV4; DNA: TGTGCCACCTGGGATGTGGTCTCCGGTTATAAGAAACTCTTT; CDR3: CATWDVVSGYKKLF
size: -; J: TRGJ1/TRGJ2; V: TRGV8; DNA: TGTGCCACCTGGCCCAAGAATTATTATAAGAAACTCTTT; CDR3: CATWPKNYYKKLF
size: few; J: TRGJ1/TRGJ2; V: TRGV3; DNA: TGTGCCACCTGGGACAGGCTCGATTATTATAAGAAACTCTTT; CDR3: CATWDRLDYYKKLF
size: -; J: TRGJ1/TRGJ2; V: TRGV2; DNA: TGTGCCACCTGGGACGGCCTCGTTCTGGAGTATTATAAGAAACTCTTT; CDR3: CATWDGLVLEYYKKLF
size: few; J: TRGJ1/TRGJ2; V: TRGV3; DNA: TGTGCCACCTGGGACAGCACGAATTATTATAAGAAACTCTTT; CDR3: CATWDSTNYYKKLF
size: few; J: TRGJP2; V: TRGV5; DNA: TGTGCCACCTGGGACACCGATTGGATCAAGACGTTT; CDR3: CATWDTDWIKTF
size: few; J: TRGJ1/TRGJ2; V: TRGV2; DNA: TGTGCCACCTGGGACGGCCTACGACGTGGGAAACTCTTT; CDR3: CATWDGLRRGKLF
size: few; J: TRGJ1/TRGJ2; V: TRGV5; DNA: TGTGCCACCTGGGACAGATATCCGAGTTATAAGAAACTCTTT; CDR3: CATWDRYPSYKKLF
size: few; J: TRGJ1/TRGJ2; V: TRGV2; DNA: TGTGCCACCTGGGACGGGCCGGGGGGGGATTATAAGAAACTCTTT; CDR3: CATWDGPGGDYKKLF
size: -; J: TRGJ1/TRGJ2; V: TRGV3; DNA: TGTGCCACCTGGGACGGGTGTCGGCCCTGTGGTAATTTTGGTAAGAAACTCTTT; CDR3: CATWDGCRPCGNFGKKLF